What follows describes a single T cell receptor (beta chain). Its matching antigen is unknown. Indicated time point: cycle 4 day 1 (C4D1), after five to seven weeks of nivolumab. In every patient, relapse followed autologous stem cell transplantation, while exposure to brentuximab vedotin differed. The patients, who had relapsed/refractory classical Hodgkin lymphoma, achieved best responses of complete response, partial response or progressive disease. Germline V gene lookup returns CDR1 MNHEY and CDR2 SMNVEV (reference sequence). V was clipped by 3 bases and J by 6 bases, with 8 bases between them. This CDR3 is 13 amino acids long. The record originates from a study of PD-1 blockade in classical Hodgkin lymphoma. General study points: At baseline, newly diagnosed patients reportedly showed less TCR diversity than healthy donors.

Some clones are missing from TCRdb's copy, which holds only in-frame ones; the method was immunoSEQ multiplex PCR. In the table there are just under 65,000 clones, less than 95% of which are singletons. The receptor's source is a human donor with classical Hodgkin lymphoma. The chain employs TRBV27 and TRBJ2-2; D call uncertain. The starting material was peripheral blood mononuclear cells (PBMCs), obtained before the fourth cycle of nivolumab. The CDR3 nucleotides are TGTGCCAGCAGTTTCTCAGAAGCCGGGGAGCTGTTTTTT. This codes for CASSFSEAGELFF.